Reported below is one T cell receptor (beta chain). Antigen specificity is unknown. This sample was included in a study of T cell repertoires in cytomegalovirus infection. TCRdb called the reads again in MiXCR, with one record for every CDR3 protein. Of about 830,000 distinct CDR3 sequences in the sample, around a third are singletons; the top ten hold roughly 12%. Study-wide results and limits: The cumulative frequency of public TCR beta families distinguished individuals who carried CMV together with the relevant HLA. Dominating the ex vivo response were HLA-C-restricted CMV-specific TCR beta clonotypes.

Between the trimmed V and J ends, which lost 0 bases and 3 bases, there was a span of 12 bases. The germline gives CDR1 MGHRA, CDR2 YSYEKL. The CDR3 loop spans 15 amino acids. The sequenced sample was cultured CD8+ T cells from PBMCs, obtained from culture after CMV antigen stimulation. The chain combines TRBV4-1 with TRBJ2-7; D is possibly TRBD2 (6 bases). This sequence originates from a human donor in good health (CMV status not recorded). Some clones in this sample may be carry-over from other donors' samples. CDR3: CASSQEGGLDYEQYF. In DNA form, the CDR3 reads TGCGCCAGCAGCCAAGAGGGGGGACTTGACTACGAGCAGTACTTC.